These 10 T cell receptor beta chains were all obtained from the same sample, sequenced in a study of blood T cell repertoires in COVID-19. Profiling relied on immunoSEQ multiplex PCR, and the TCRdb table lists in-frame clones only, not all of them. Among under 350,000 clones listed, around 83% were seen once. Sequenced: peripheral blood. The receptors originated from a young man with active or convalescent COVID-19.

The chain couples TRBV19 to TRBJ2-5; a weak D match, TRBD2 (6 bases). The germline V gene encodes CDR1 LNHDA and CDR2 SQIVND (reference sequence). The CDR3 totals 11 residues. Trimming stripped 6 bases from V and 5 bases from J, with 7 bases between. CDR3 sequence reads: CASSRGETQYF. The CDR3 DNA follows: TGTGCCAGTAGCCGGGGGGAGACCCAGTACTTC.

The J gene is TRBJ2-5, the V gene TRBV6-6, with TRBD2 identical over 7 bases. The V and J ends lost 6 bases and 2 bases, in that order; junction bases with no gene match: 9. The CDR3 totals 15 residues. Germline CDR1 and CDR2: MNHNY and SVGAGI (reference sequence). As DNA, the CDR3 is TGTGCCAGCAGCCTCCTATACGGGAGGCAAGAGACCCAGTACTTC. Protein sequence: CASSLLYGRQETQYF.

This sequence joins TRBV9 and TRBJ1-1; maybe TRBD1 (6 bases). V was trimmed by 2 bases and J by 1 base, leaving 21 bases between them. Germline loops: CDR1 SGDLS, CDR2 YYNGEE. CDR3 length equals 18 residues. The CDR3 region is CASSVSTGTKWSNTEAFF. CDR3 sequence (DNA): TGTGCCAGCAGCGTTTCTACAGGGACGAAATGGTCGAACACTGAAGCTTTCTTT.

The V and J genes are TRBV10-3 and TRBJ2-5; D may be TRBD1 (5 bases). The V gene's germline CDR1 is ENHRY and CDR2 SYGVKD. The CDR3 has 14 amino acids. The V end lost 4 bases, the J end lost 6 bases, and 15 bases lay between the germline ends. The CDR3 nucleotides are TGTGCCATCAGTGGAAGTCAGCAGGGCCAGACCCAGTACTTC. It encodes CAISGSQQGQTQYF.

The chain combines TRBV11-2 with TRBJ2-7, with D possibly matching TRBD1 (6 bases). The germline V gene encodes CDR1 SGHAT and CDR2 FQNNGV. V shed 4 bases and J shed 3 bases, with 16 bases lying between them. The CDR3 totals 15 residues. CDR3 bases: TGTGCCAGCAGCTCCCGAAGCGGCAGGGGCTACGAGCAGTACTTC. This encodes CASSSRSGRGYEQYF.

The rearrangement joins TRBV19 to TRBJ1-5; no firm D call. This CDR3 region has 13 residues. Germline values: CDR1 LNHDA, CDR2 SQIVND (reference sequence). V dropped 7 bases and J dropped 2 bases, with 9 bases sitting between them. The CDR3 here is CASNPTRNQPQHF. CDR3 DNA: TGTGCCAGTAATCCCACTCGCAATCAGCCCCAGCATTTT.

The sample holds a few counts of this clone. V gene TRBV5-1 combines with J gene TRBJ1-1, with 7 bases lining up with TRBD1. The ends lost 4 bases at V and 5 bases at J; junction bases unmatched: 20. The CDR3 is made up of 18 amino acids. Germline values: CDR1 SGHRS, CDR2 YFSETQ. Here the CDR3 DNA reads TGCGCCAGCAGCCTAATGTTTAGGCGACAGGGAAAGGGGACTGAAGCTTTCTTT. Its translation is CASSLMFRRQGKGTEAFF. The whole variable domain, filled in from reference TRBV5-1 and TRBJ1-1, reads KAGVTQTPRYLIKTRGQQVTLSCSPISGHRSVSWYQQTPGQGLQFLFEYFSETQRNKGNFPGRFSGRQFSNSRSEMNVSTLELGDSALYLCASSLMFRRQGKGTEAFFGQGTRLTVV.

This clone was counted once. The gene calls are TRBV29-1 and TRBJ1-1; 8 bases agree with TRBD1. The V and J ends lost 4 bases and 6 bases, in that order; junction bases with no gene match: 7. This CDR3 region has 13 residues. Germline loops: CDR1 SQVTM, CDR2 ANQGSEA. The DNA for the CDR3 is TGCAGCGTTGCGGACAGGGCGAGTTCTGAAGCTTTCTTT. Its translation: CSVADRASSEAFF.

In its sample, this clone was seen a few times. The V and J genes are TRBV5-1 and TRBJ2-2, with D possibly TRBD2 on 6 matching bases. Per the germline V gene, CDR1 is SGHRS and CDR2 is YFSETQ. This CDR3 contains 15 residues. Deletions cut 4 bases from V and 0 bases from J, with 10 bases between. The CDR3 coding sequence is TGCGCCAGCAGCCGGGAGACCACGAACACCGGGGAGCTGTTTTTT. Its protein product is CASSRETTNTGELFF.

The chain has TRBV4-3 and TRBJ1-2; D might be TRBD1 (6 bases). The germline V gene encodes CDR1 LGHNA and CDR2 YSLEER. The CDR3 sequence is 17 residues long. The ends were cut back, 0 bases at V and 3 bases at J, with 17 bases in the middle. The CDR3 DNA is TGCGCCAGCAGCCAAGATCGTGGCGGACAGCCTGACTATGGCTACACCTTC. This codes for CASSQDRGGQPDYGYTF.